In its sample, the clone carrying this T cell receptor (beta chain) was seen many times. Study processing details: Reference gene primer amplification gave nucleated cell count estimates. The table came from immunoSEQ multiplex PCR; TCRdb's copy has only in-frame clones and leaves some out. V, J and clone size reflect that table, while D and trimming were determined from the DNA. The sample contains more than 200,000 clones, roughly 80% of which appear only once. This sample was taken from a study of blood T cell repertoires in COVID-19. Across the study: Samples of COVID-19 (acute and convalescent) were obtained from the United States, Italy and Spain. Sources were T cells, B-cell-depleted T cells, or PBMCs; the material itself was cDNA or gDNA.

Germline assignment: CDR1 LNHDA and CDR2 SQIVND (reference sequence). Trimming cost V 8 bases and J 0 bases, with 11 bases left between them. The CDR3 consists of 13 residues. The chain carries TRBV19 and TRBJ2-7; D gene uncertain. This receptor was obtained from a woman aged 80 or older with active or convalescent COVID-19. Material: peripheral blood. CDR3 nucleotide sequence: TGTGCCAGTTTTGACTCAACCTCCTACGAGCAGTACTTC. As protein: CASFDSTSYEQYF.